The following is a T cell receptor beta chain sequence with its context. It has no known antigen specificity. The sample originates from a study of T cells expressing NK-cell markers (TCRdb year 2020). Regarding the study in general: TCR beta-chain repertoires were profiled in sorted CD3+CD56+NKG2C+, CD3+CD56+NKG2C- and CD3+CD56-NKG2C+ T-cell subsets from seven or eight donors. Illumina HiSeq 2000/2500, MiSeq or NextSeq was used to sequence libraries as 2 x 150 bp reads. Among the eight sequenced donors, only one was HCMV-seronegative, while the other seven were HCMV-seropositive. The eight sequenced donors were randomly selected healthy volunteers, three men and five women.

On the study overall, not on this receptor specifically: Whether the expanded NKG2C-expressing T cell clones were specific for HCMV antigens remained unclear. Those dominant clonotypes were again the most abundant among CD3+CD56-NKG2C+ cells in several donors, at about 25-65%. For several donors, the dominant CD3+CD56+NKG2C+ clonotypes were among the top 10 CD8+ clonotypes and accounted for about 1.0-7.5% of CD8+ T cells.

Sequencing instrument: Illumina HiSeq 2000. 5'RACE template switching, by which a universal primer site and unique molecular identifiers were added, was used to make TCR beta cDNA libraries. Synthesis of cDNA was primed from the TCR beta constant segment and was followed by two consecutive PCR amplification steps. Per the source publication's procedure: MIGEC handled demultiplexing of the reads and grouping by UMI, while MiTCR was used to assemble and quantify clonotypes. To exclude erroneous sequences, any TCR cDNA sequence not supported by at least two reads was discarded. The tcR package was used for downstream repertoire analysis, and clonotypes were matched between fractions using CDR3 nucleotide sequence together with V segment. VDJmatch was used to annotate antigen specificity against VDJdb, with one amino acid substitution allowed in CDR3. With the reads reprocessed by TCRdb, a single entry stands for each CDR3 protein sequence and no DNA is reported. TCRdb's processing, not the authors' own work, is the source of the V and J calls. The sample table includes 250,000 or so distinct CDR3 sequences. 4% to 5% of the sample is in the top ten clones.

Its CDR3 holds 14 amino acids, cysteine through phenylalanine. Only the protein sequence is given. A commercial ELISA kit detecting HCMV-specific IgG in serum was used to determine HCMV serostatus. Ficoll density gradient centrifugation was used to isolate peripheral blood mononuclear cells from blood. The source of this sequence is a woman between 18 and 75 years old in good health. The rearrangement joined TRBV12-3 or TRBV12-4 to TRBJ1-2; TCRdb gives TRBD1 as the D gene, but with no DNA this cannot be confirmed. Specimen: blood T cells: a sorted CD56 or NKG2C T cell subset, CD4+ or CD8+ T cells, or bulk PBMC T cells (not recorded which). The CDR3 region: CASSSDRGGYGYTF.